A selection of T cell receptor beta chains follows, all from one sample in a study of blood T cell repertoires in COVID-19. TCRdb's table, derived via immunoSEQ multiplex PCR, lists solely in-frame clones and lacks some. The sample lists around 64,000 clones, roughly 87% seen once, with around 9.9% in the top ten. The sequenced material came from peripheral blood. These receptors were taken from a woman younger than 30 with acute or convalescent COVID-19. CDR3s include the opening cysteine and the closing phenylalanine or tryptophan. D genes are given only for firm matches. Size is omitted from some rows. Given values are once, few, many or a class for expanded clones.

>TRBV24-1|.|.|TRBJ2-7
TGTGCCACCAGTGACTCTGACAGGCCCTACGAGCAGTACTTC
CATSDSDRPYEQYF
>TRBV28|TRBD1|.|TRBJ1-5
TGTGCCAGCAGTTCAAGACGGGACAGAAACAATCAGCCCCAGCATTTT
CASSSRRDRNNQPQHF
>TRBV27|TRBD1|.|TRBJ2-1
TGTGCCAGCAGTTTATTTGGGGCAGGGGGCGGGCATGAGCAGTTCTTC
CASSLFGAGGGHEQFF
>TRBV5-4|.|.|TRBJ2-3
TGTGCCAGCAGCCCTCGGGACTCTTCTGTCGCGCAGTATTTT
CASSPRDSSVAQYF
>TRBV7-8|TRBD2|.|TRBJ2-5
TGTGCCAGCAGCTTAGGAAAACTAGCGGGGGGAGAGACCCAGTACTTC
CASSLGKLAGGETQYF
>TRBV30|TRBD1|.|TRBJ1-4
TGTGCCTGGAGTCTGACAGGGGATGGAAAACTGTTTTTT
CAWSLTGDGKLFF
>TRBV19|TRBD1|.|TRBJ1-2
TGTGCCAGTAGTCCCGGGACAGAATATGGCTACACCTTC
CASSPGTEYGYTF
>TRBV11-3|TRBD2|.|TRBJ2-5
TGTGCCAGCAGCCTCCCCCGGCGGGGGGCCCAAGAGACCCAGTACTTC
CASSLPRRGAQETQYF
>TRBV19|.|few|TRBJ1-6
TGTGCCAGTAACCCCCAGAGGAATAATTCACCCCTCCACTTT
CASNPQRNNSPLHF
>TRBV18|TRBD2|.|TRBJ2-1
TGTGCCAGCTCACCGCTGACTAGCCGAAAGGGCAATGAGCAGTTCTTC
CASSPLTSRKGNEQFF
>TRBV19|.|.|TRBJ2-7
TGTGCCAGTAGTATTAGCCGGACAGACGTGACCTACGAGCAGTACTTC
CASSISRTDVTYEQYF
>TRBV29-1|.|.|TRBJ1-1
TGCAGCGTTGAGAGTCCGTGGGCGAACACTGAAGCTTTCTTT
CSVESPWANTEAFF
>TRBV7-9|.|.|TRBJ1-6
TGTGCCAGCAGCTTAGTCGTCGGGAATAATTCACCCCTCCACTTT
CASSLVVGNNSPLHF
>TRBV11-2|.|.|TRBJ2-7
TGTGCCAGCAGCCCCACTGGGCAGGGTGGCGAGCAGTACTTC
CASSPTGQGGEQYF
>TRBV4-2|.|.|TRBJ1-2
TGTGCCAGCAGCCAAGATCTTGAGGGTCGTCCCTATGGCTACACCTTC
CASSQDLEGRPYGYTF
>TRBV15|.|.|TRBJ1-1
TGTGCCACCAGCAGTACAAACACTGAAGCTTTCTTT
CATSSTNTEAFF
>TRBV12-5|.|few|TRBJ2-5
TGTGCTAGTGGTTTGGACCTACCTCAAGAGACCCAGTACTTC
CASGLDLPQETQYF
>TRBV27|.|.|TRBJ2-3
TGTGCCAGCAGTTTACGGCAGGGACACACAGATACGCAGTATTTT
CASSLRQGHTDTQYF
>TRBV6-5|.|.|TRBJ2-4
TGTGCCAGCTCCCAGGGGGGATCTTTAAACATTCAGTACTTC
CASSQGGSLNIQYF
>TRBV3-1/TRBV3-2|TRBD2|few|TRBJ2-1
TGTGCCAGCAGCCTATCCGGGACTAGCTCCTACAATGAGCAGTTCTTC
CASSLSGTSSYNEQFF
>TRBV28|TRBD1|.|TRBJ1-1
TGTGCCAGCAGGACCATTCAACCTACCATGGACAGGCCGGGGGTGAACACTGAAGCTTTCTTT
CASRTIQPTMDRPGVNTEAFF
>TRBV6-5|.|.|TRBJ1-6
TGTGCCAGCAGCTACCCACGGGAGGTCTCCGGGTCACCCCTCCACTTT
CASSYPREVSGSPLHF
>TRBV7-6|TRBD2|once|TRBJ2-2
TGTGCCAGCAGCTCTACTAGCGGGGGGACCACCGGGGAGCTGTTTTTT
CASSSTSGGTTGELFF
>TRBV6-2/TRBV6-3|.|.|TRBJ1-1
TGTGCCAGCAGTTACTCGGGGAGTGAAGCTTTCTTT
CASSYSGSEAFF
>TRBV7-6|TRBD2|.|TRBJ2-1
TGTGCCAGCAGCTTGGGAGCGGGAAACCACAATGAGCAGTTCTTC
CASSLGAGNHNEQFF
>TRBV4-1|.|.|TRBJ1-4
TGCGCCAGCAGCCAGGCAGTTGGCGAAAAACTGTTTTTT
CASSQAVGEKLFF
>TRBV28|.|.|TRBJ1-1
TGTGCAAGCACCTCGCGGACTGAAGCTTTCTTT
CASTSRTEAFF
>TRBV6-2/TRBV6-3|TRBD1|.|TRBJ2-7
TGTGCCAGCAGTTTTGACAGGGGCGATCGCGTGGAGCAGTACTTC
CASSFDRGDRVEQYF
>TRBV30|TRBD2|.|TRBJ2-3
TGTGCCTGGAATCTAGCGGGAGATGTGAGCACAGATACGCAGTATTTT
CAWNLAGDVSTDTQYF
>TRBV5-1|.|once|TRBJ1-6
TGCGCCAGTTCGGCAGGGGATCAAGCCCATAATTCACCCCTCCACTTT
CASSAGDQAHNSPLHF
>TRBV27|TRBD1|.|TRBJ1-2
TGTGCCAGCAGGGGACAGGGACCCATCTATGGCTACACCTTC
CASRGQGPIYGYTF
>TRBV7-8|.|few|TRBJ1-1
TGTGCCAGCAGCTTATCCGTGAACACTGAAGCTTTCTTT
CASSLSVNTEAFF
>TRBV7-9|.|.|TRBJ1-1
TGTGCCAGCATCGACGGACAGCAGAGATCCCGAGCGAACACTGAAGCTTTCTTT
CASIDGQQRSRANTEAFF
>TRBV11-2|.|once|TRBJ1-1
TGTGCCAGCAGCAAACAGTACATGAACACTGAAGCTTTCTTT
CASSKQYMNTEAFF
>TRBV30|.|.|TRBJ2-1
TGTGCCTGGAGTGTACTTCGCTGGGCAGACCCAACAGGCTCCTACAATGAGCAGTTCTTC
CAWSVLRWADPTGSYNEQFF
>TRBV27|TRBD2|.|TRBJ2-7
TGTGCCAGCAGTCCATACCGGACTAGCGTGGGGAACGAGCAGTACTTC
CASSPYRTSVGNEQYF
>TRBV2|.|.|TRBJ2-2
TGTGCCGTACGCGCGGGCAACACCGGGGAGCTGTTTTTT
CAVRAGNTGELFF
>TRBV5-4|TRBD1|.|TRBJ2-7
TGTGCCAGCAGCTTGGAACAGGGGGCAAGCGAGCAGTACTTC
CASSLEQGASEQYF
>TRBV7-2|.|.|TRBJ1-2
TGTGCCAGCAGCTTATCGGAGGGCCTCTATGGCTACACCTTC
CASSLSEGLYGYTF
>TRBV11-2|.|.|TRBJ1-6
TGTGCCAGCAGCTTAAGGGAGGCAACACCCCTCCACTTT
CASSLREATPLHF
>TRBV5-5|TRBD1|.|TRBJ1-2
TGTGCCAGCAGCTACGGGACAGGCCCTCCCAATGGCTACACCTTC
CASSYGTGPPNGYTF
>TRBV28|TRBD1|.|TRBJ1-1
TGTGCCAGCAGTCCCGGGACAGGGGGGCTTGAAGCTTTCTTT
CASSPGTGGLEAFF
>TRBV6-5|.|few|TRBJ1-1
TGTGCCAGCAGGATTAACTGGAACACTGAAGCTTTCTTT
CASRINWNTEAFF
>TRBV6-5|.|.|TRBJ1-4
TGTGCCAGCATTCAGGACCAGGGAAATGGAAAACTGTTTTTT
CASIQDQGNGKLFF
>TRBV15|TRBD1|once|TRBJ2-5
TGTGTCACCAGCATAACCGGGACAGGTCAAGAGACCCAGTACTTC
CVTSITGTGQETQYF
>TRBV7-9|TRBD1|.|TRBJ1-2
TGTGCCAGCAGCTTTACTGGGACAGGGAAACGAGCTGATGGCTACACCTTC
CASSFTGTGKRADGYTF
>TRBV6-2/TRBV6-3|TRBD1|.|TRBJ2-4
TGTGCCAGCAGCACAGGGGGAAACATTCAGTACTTC
CASSTGGNIQYF
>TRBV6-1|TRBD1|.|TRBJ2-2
TGTGCCAGCAGTGCCGGGACAGGGGGAATTTGGAACACCGGGGAGCTGTTTTTT
CASSAGTGGIWNTGELFF
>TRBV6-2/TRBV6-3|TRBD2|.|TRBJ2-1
TGTGCCAGCAGTTACAGCGTAGCGGGAGTTTACAATGAGCAGTTCTTC
CASSYSVAGVYNEQFF
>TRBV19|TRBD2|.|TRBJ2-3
TGTGCCAGTAGTCCTGGGACTAGCGGGGATACGCAGTATTTT
CASSPGTSGDTQYF
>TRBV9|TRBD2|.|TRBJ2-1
TGTGCCAGCAGCGATAGCGGGGGGAACAATGAGCAGTTCTTC
CASSDSGGNNEQFF
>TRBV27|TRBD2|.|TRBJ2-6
TGTGCCAGCCGCGGGCTAGCGGGGGCTGGGGCCAACGTCCTGACTTTC
CASRGLAGAGANVLTF
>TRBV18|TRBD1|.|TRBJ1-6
TGTGCCAGCTCACCCGGACAGGCAGCTATAGGCCCCCTCCACTTT
CASSPGQAAIGPLHF
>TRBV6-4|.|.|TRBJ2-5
TGTGCCAGCAGTGACTACGAAGCGGGACATAAGCCGGTGGGGTACCAAGAGACCCAGTACTTC
CASSDYEAGHKPVGYQETQYF
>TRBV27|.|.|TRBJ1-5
TGTGGGGCGGGACAGCCCCAGCATTTT
CGAGQPQHF